This TCR beta chain was obtained from a study of OX40 agonist ivuxolimab in advanced cancers. Notes on the study in general: CD8+ T cells were the subset that, on average, had more expanded clones than CD4+.

Notes on this clone: The antigen is not known.

Clones were sequenced by immunoSEQ multiplex PCR, and TCRdb holds only the in-frame ones, with some missing. This table holds about 69,000 clones, roughly 87% found once. Looked up from germline, CDR1 is MRHNA and CDR2 is SNTAGT. The CDR3 covers 14 residues. The ends lost 6 bases at V and 6 bases at J; junction bases unmatched: 5. The material was CD4+ or CD8+ T cells sorted from blood, obtained in a trial of the OX40 agonist ivuxolimab. This TCR came from an adult with an advanced solid tumor such as melanoma, head and neck, liver or kidney cancer. The chain has TRBV6-4 and TRBJ2-2; 9 bases fit TRBD1. The CDR3, as DNA: TGTGCCAGCAGCCGGGACAGGGTCTCCGGGGAGCTGTTTTTT. Translated, it gives CASSRDRVSGELFF.